What follows are 9 T cell receptor beta chains derived from one specimen sequenced in a study of regulatory T cells in long-lasting Graves disease. With iRepertoire HTBI primers and Arm-PCR of CDR3 regions, TCR beta libraries were built. TCRdb recomputed calls from the multiplex PCR reads with MiXCR, one row per CDR3 protein. Of 400,000 to 500,000 distinct CDR3 sequences detected, about 15% appear once; the ten largest clones hold approximately 8%. The time point denotes: newly diagnosed GD, antithyroid drugs for less than 3 months. Construction of the TCR library relied on RNA isolated from PBMCs. The same data also went into a second study, on T cells in Graves' hyperthyroidism and ophthalmopathy.

Specimen: peripheral blood mononuclear cells (PBMCs), collected at new diagnosis, from a patient treated with antithyroid drugs. These receptors came from a woman between 40 and 55 years old with Graves disease.

With respect to this clonotype: This may be a read error: a much more frequent sequence differs by one nucleotide. The gene calls are TRBV6-1 and TRBJ1-4; 10 nucleotides line up with TRBD1. After removal of 6 bases from V and 8 bases from J, the junction contained 6 bases not matched to a gene. The germline V gene encodes CDR1 MNHNS and CDR2 SASEGT. The CDR3 is made up of 14 amino acids. The DNA for the CDR3 is TGTGCCAGCAGAACCGGGACAGGGGTCGAAAAACTGTTTTTT. It encodes CASRTGTGVEKLFF.

The sample holds many counts of this clonotype. This chain joins TRBV20-1 and TRBJ2-1; D is unclear. This CDR3 comprises 11 residues. V was pared by 3 bases and J by 5 bases, with 5 bases between. Looked up from germline, CDR1 is DFQATT and CDR2 is SNEGSKA (reference sequence). The CDR3 DNA is TGCAGTGCTAGGGGTAACAATGAGCAGTTCTTC. Translating gives CSARGNNEQFF.

This clonotype was counted ten times or more. V usage is TRBV5-1 and J usage is TRBJ2-7; perhaps TRBD2 as D (7 bases). V lost 0 bases and J lost 4, with 26 bases in between. CDR3 length: 19 residues. The germline V gene has CDR1 SGHRS and CDR2 YFSETQ. CDR3 in amino acids: CASSLAARSPSRGAYEQYF. CDR3 sequence (DNA): TGCGCCAGCAGCTTGGCCGCCAGGTCGCCTTCTCGGGGGGCTTACGAGCAGTACTTC.

In its sample, this clonotype was seen many times. This chain joins TRBV27 and TRBJ1-6, with no clear D. V lost 6 bases, J lost 8 bases, and 14 bases lay in between. The V gene's germline CDR1 is MNHEY and CDR2 SMNVEV (reference sequence). This CDR3 has 14 residues. CDR3 coding DNA: TGTGCCAGCAGACGGGCCACCTGGGATTCACCCCTCCACTTT. Protein sequence: CASRRATWDSPLHF.

There are many counts of this clonotype. The V gene is TRBV12-3 or TRBV12-4, the J gene TRBJ2-2; TRBD1 aligns across 7 bases. The CDR3 extends over 15 amino acids. The V gene end was trimmed by 7 bases and the J gene end by 6 bases; junction bases not matched to a gene: 11. The DNA of the CDR3 is TGTGCCAGCAATACAATAGAGGGGGCCGCCGGGGAGCTGTTTTTT. It yields the protein CASNTIEGAAGELFF.

This clonotype came up many times. The gene calls are TRBV27 and TRBJ2-4; 14 nucleotides line up with TRBD2. V trimming: 6 bases; J trimming: 5 bases; junction bases outside the gene matches: 6. This CDR3 region has 16 residues. Germline CDR1 is MNHEY and CDR2 is SMNVEV (reference sequence). CDR3 sequence: CASRGLAGELENIQYF. CDR3 sequence (DNA): TGTGCCAGCAGGGGACTAGCGGGAGAGTTAGAAAACATTCAGTACTTC.

About this clonotype itself: A much larger clone differs by one base, so this may be a read error. V and J are TRBV9 and TRBJ2-1; 9 bases fit TRBD2. The germline V gene encodes CDR1 SGDLS and CDR2 YYNGEE. The CDR3 runs to 15 residues. The chain's CDR3 is CASSVTSGYYNEQCF. DNA for the CDR3: TGTGCCAGCAGCGTGACTAGCGGTTACTACAATGAGCAGTGCTTC.

This clonotype was observed at least ten times. V gene TRBV18 combines with J gene TRBJ2-3; TRBD1 aligns across 9 bases. The CDR3 spans 17 residues. Germline assignment: CDR1 KGHSH and CDR2 LQKENI. V was pared by 3 bases and J by 1 base, with 8 bases of the junction left unmatched. The CDR3 loop is CASSPRDRVKGTDTQYF. CDR3 DNA sequence: TGTGCCAGCTCACCCCGGGACAGGGTAAAGGGCACAGATACGCAGTATTTT.

Of note for this clonotype: A much larger clone is a single base away; this may be a read error. The V gene is TRBV11-2, the J gene TRBJ2-7; D not certain. Germline V gene data show CDR1 as SGHAT and CDR2 as FQNNGV. This CDR3 region has 13 residues. The CDR3 protein is CASGLYRADEQYF. In DNA form, the CDR3 reads TGTGCCAGCGGCTTATACCGGGCCGACGAGCAGTACTTC.